The source of this TCR beta chain is a study of shared clonotypes between healthy human individuals. Study-level points and caveats: Estimated richness values were generally larger in naive subsets than in memory subsets. Limited genetic and exposure-history diversity came from having few donors.

TCRdb's table, derived via immunoSEQ multiplex PCR, lists solely in-frame clones and lacks some. The table records 2,100,000 or so clones, almost 96% of them present only once. Donors had no recently reported acute infections or vaccinations and were HIV-negative. Germline CDR1 and CDR2: KGHSH and LQKENI. This CDR3 is 16 amino acids long. V shed 3 bases and J shed 9 bases, with 18 bases lying between them. In this sample, this clone turned up once. The target antigen is unknown. Sequenced material: naive CD4+ T cells sorted from blood. Sample subset: CD45RA+ positively selected. The receptor was isolated from a man in his late teens or twenties in good health. The chain links TRBV18 to TRBJ1-6, with a weak D call TRBD1 (6 bases). The chain's CDR3 is CASSPSPTGGLSPLHF. For the CDR3, the DNA is TGTGCCAGCTCACCTTCTCCGACAGGAGGACTTTCACCCCTCCACTTT. Supplemented by reference TRBV18 and TRBJ1-6, the full variable domain reads NAGVMQNPRHLVRRRGQEARLRCSPMKGHSHVYWYRQLPEEGLKFMVYLQKENIIDESGMPKERFSAEFPKEGPSILRIQQVVRGDSAAYFCASSPSPTGGLSPLHFGNGTRLTVT.